This TCR beta chain is from a study of identical twins. Of note for this clonotype: Its antigen remains unidentified.

Study conclusions and caveats: Twin pairs had excess sharing that was weaker in beta out-of-frame sequences. The same donors were not followed; conclusions instead depended on cross-sectional statistical analysis.

The germline V gene has CDR1 SGHTA and CDR2 FQGNSA. The CDR3 is made up of 21 amino acids. V lost 2 bases and J 9 bases, leaving 35 bases between the germline ends. TCRdb independently ran MiXCR on the 5' RACE reads; one entry per CDR3 protein. The sample has a few hundred thousand distinct CDR3 sequences, approximately 12% seen once. Healthy Caucasians alone served as donors. The same sample was also used in a study of yellow fever vaccine responses in identical twins. As reported in that work: Reportedly, twins' vaccine T cell responses looked partly convergent and partly personalized.

The rearrangement links TRBV7-2 to TRBJ2-1; D is possibly TRBD2 (6 bases). Sequencing was carried out using memory (CD45RO+) T cells sorted from blood. The source of this sequence is a woman younger than 35 in good health. This CDR3 reads CASSLSGQWRFGSTLGGEQFF. In DNA form, the CDR3 reads TGTGCCAGCAGCTTATCGGGGCAGTGGCGTTTTGGGAGCACCCTCGGGGGTGAGCAGTTCTTC. The full variable domain, its missing parts supplied by reference TRBV7-2 and TRBJ2-1, is GAGVSQSPSNKVTEKGKDVELRCDPISGHTALYWYRQSLGQGLEFLIYFQGNSAPDKSGLPSDRFSAERTGGSVSTLTIQRTQQEDSAVYLCASSLSGQWRFGSTLGGEQFFGPGTRLTVL.